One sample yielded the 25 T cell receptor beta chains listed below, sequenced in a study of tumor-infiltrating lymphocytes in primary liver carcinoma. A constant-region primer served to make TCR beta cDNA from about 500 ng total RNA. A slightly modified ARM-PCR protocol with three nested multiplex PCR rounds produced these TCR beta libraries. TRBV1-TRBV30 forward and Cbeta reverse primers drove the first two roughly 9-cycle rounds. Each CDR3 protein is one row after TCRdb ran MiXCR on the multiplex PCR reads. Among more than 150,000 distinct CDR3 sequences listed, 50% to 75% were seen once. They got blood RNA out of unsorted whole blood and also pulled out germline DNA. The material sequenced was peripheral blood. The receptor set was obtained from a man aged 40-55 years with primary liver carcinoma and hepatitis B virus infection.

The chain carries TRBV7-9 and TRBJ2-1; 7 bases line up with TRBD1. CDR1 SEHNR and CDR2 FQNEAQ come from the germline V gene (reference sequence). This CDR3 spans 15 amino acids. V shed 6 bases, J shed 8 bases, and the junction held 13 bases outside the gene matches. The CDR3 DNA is TGTGCCAGCAGTTTAAGGGGGCCTAGGTGGGATGAGCAGTTCTTC. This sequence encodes CASSLRGPRWDEQFF.

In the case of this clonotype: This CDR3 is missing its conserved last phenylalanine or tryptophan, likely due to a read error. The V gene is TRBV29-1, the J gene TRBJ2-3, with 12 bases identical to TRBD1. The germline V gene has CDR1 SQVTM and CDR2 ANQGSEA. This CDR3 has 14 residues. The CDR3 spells CGGGDRGLIDTQYL. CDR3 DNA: TGCGGCGGAGGGGACAGGGGGCTCATAGATACGCAGTATTTA.

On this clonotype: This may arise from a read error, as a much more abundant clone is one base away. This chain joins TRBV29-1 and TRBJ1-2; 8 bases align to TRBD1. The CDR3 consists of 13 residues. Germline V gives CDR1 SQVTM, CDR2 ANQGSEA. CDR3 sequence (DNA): TGCAGCGCCCGCAGGGGGCCAGACTATGGCTACATCTTC. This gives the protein CSARRGPDYGYIF.

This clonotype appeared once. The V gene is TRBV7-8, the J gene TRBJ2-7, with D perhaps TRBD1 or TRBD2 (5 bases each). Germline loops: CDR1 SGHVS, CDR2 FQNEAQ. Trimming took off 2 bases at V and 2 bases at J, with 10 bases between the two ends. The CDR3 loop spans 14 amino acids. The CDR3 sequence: CASSLRDLAYEQYF. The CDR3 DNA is TGTGCCAGCAGCTTAAGGGACCTAGCCTACGAGCAGTACTTC.

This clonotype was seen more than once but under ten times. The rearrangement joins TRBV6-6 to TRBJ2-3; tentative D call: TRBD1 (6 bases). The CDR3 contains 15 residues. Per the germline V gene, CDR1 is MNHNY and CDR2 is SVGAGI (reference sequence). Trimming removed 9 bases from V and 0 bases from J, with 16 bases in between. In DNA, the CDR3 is TGTGCCAGTAAAGGGGGATTCCCTAGCACAGATACGCAGTATTTT. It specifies CASKGGFPSTDTQYF.

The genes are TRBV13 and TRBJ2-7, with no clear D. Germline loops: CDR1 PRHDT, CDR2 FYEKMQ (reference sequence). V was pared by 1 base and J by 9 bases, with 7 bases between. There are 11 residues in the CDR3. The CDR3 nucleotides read TGTGCCAGCAGCTTAGAATCGGTGCAGTACTTC. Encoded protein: CASSLESVQYF.

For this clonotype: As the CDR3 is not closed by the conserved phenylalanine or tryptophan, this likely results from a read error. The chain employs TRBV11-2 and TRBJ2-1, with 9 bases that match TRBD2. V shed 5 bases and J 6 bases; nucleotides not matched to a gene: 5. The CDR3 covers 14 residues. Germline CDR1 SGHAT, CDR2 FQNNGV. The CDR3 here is CASSIAGVSNEQFL. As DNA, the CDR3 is TGTGCCAGCAGCATAGCGGGAGTGAGCAATGAGCAGTTCTTA.

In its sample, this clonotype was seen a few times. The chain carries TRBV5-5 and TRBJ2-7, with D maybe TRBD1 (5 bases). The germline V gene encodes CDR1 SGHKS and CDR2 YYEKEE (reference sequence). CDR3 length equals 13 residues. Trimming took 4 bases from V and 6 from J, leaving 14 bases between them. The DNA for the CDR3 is TGTGCCAGCAGCACGAGGTTGCAGGGCGAGCAGTACTTC. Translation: CASSTRLQGEQYF.

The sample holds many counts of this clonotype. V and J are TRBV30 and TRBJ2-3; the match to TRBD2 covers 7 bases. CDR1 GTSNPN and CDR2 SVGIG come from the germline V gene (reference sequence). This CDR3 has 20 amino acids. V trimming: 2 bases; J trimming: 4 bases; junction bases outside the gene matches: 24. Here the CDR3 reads CAWSPQLGSGLPVSPDTQYF. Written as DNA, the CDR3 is TGTGCCTGGAGTCCCCAACTGGGTAGCGGGTTGCCCGTTTCCCCAGATACGCAGTATTTT.

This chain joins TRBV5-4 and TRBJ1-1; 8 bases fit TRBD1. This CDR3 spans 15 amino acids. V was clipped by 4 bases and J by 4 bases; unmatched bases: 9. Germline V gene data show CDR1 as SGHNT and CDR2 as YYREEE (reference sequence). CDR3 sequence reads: CASSIPGGAGTEAFF. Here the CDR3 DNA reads TGTGCCAGCAGCATACCAGGGGGCGCCGGCACTGAAGCTTTCTTT.

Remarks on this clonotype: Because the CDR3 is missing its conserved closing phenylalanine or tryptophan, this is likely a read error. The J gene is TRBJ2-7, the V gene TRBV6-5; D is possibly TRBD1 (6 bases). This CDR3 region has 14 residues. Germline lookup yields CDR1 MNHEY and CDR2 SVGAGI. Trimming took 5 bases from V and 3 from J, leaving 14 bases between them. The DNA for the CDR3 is TGTGCCAGCAGTCTTACAGGGCTTAGCTACGAGCAGTACTTG. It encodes CASSLTGLSYEQYL.

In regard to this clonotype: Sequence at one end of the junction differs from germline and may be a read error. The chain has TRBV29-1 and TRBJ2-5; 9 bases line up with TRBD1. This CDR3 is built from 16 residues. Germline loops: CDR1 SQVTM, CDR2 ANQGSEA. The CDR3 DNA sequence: TGCAGCACCGGAGCAGGACAGGGGAGCCCCCAAGGGACCCAGTACTTC. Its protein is CSTGAGQGSPQGTQYF.

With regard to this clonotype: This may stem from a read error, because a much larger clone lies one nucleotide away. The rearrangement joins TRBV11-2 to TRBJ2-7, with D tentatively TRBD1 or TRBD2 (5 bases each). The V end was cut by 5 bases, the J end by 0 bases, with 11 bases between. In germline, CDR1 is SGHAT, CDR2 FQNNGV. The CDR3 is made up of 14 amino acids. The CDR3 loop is CASSPRGISYEQYF. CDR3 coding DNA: TGTGCCAGCAGCCCACGGGGCATCTCCTACGAGCAGTACTTC.

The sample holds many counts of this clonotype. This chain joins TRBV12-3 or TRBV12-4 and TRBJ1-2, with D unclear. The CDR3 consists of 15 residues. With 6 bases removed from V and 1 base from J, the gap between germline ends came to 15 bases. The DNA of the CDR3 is TGTGCCAGCAGCTATACTGACCGGGATAACTATGGCTACACCTTC. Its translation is CASSYTDRDNYGYTF.

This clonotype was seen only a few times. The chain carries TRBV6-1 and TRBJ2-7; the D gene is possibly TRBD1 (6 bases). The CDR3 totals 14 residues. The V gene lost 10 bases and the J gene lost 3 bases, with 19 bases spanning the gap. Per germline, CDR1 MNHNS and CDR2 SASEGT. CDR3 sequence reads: CATDDPQGYYEQYF. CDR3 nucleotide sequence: TGTGCCACCGACGATCCACAGGGTTACTACGAGCAGTACTTC.

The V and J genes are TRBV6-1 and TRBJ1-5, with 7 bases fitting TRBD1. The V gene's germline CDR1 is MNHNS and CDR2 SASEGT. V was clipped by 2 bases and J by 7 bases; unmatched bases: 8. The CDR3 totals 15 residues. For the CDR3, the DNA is TGTGCCAGCAGTGAAAGTTGGCAGGGGGTGCAGCCCCAGCATTTT. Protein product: CASSESWQGVQPQHF.

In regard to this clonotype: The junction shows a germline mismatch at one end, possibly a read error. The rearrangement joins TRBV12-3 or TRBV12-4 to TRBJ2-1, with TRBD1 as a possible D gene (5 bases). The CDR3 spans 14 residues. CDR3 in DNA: TGTACCAGCAACGACAGTTTTGTCTACAATGAGCAGTTCTTC. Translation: CTSNDSFVYNEQFF.

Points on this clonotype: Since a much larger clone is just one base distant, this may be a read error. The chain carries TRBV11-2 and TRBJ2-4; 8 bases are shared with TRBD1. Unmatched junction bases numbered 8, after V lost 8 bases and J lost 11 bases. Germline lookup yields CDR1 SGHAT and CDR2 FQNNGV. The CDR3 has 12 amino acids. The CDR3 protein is CASGQGGDLQYF. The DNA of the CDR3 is TGTGCCAGCGGACAGGGTGGTGACCTTCAGTACTTC.

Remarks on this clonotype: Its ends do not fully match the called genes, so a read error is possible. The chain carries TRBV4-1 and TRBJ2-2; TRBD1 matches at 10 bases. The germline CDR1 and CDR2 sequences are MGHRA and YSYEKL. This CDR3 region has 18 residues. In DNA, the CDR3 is TGCGCCAGCAGCCAGGCCTGGACAGGGGGTTTCGTCACGGGTGAGCTGTCTTTT. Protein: CASSQAWTGGFVTGELSF.

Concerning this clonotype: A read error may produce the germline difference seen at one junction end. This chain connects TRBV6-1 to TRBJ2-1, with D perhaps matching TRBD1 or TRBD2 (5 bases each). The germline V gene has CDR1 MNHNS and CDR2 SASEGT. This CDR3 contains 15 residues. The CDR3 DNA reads TGTGCCAGCAGTGAAGACCCCGGGACCTACGATGAGCAGTTCTTC. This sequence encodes CASSEDPGTYDEQFF.

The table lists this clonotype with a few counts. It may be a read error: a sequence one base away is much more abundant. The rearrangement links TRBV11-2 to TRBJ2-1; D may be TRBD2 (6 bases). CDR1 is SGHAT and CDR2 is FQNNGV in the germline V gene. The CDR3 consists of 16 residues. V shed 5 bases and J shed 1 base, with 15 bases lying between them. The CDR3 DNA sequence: TGTGCCAGCAGCCCTCGAGCTAGCGTGTCCTACAATGAGCAGTTCTTC. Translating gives CASSPRASVSYNEQFF.

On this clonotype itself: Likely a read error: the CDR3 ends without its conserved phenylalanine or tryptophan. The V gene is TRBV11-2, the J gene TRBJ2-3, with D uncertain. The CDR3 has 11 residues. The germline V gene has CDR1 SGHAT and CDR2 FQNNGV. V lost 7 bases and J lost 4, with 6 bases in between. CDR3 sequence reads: CASILADTQYS. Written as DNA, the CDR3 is TGTGCCAGCATCTTGGCAGATACGCAGTATTCT.

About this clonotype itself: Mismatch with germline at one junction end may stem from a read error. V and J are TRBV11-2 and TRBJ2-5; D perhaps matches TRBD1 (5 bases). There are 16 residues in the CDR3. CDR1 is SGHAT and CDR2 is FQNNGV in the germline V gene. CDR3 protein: CASRLVQEIHQETQYF. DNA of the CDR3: TGTGCCAGCAGGTTAGTACAGGAGATACACCAAGAGACCCAGTACTTC.

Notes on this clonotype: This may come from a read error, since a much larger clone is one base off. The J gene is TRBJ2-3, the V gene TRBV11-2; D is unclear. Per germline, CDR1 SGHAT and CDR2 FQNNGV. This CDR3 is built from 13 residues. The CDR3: CASNLSRADTQYF. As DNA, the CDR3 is TGTGCCAGCAACTTATCAAGGGCAGATACGCAGTATTTT.

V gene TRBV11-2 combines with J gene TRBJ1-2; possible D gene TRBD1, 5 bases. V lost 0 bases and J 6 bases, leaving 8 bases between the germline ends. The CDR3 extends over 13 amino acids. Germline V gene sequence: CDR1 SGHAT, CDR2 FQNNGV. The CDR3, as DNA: TGTGCCAGCAGCTTAGACAGGGAAGATGGCTACACCTTC. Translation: CASSLDREDGYTF.